The rows below give T cell receptor beta chains drawn from one sample of a study of CD8+CD57+ T cells in acquired aplastic anemia. TCRdb reprocessed the reads with MiXCR, giving one entry per CDR3 protein. The sample carries approximately 170,000 distinct CDR3 sequences, less than 70% recorded once. The sample taken for sequencing was sorted CD4+, CD8+, or CD8+CD57+ T cells (not recorded which) from PBMCs. Receptor source: a human donor in good health, serving as a control. Both conserved end residues are part of each CDR3. D genes are given only for firm matches. Expanded clones get a size class; other rows say once, few or many, or leave the size out.

clone_size d_call j_call v_call cdr3_nt cdr3_aa
many NA TRBJ2-3 TRBV30 TGTGCCTGGAGTGTACTGGATACGCAGTATTTT CAWSVLDTQYF
NA NA TRBJ2-3 TRBV19 NA CASTEAFFGQGSADTQYF
many NA TRBJ2-5 TRBV10-3 TGTGCCATCAAGGAAGGCTCCCAAGAGACCCAGTACTTC CAIKEGSQETQYF
NA NA TRBJ1-1 TRBV6-1 TGTGCCATCAGTCCAATGAACACTGAAGCTTTCTTT CAISPMNTEAFF
many NA TRBJ2-7 TRBV6-5 TGTGCCAGCAGTTATTCTGCAGACTCCTACGAGCAGTACTTC CASSYSADSYEQYF
NA NA TRBJ2-3 TRBV7-2 TGTGCCAGCACCGTGAGCACAGATACGCAGTATTTT CASTVSTDTQYF
once TRBD1 TRBJ1-1 TRBV7-9 TGTGCCAGCAGTTACGGGGGGACAGGGGTTGAAGCTTTCTTT CASSYGGTGVEAFF
many NA TRBJ1-6 TRBV19 TGTGCCAGTCAGGCGGGGGCTGGTTCACCCCTCCACTTT CASQAGAGSPLHF
NA TRBD2 TRBJ2-1 TRBV5-1 TGCGCCAGCAGCGCCGGACTAGGGAATGAGCAGTTCTTC CASSAGLGNEQFF
NA NA TRBJ2-7 TRBV25-1 TGTGCCAGCAGTGTGGGCAGGGGGGCCTACGAGCAGTACTTC CASSVGRGAYEQYF
NA TRBD2 TRBJ2-1 TRBV10-3 TGTGCCATCAGTGGATCGCGACTAGCGGGGGGGCGGAATGAGCAGTTCTTC CAISGSRLAGGRNEQFF
once TRBD2 TRBJ2-3 TRBV12-5 TGTGCCAGTTATAGCGGGGCATCAGATACGCAGTATTTT CASYSGASDTQYF
many NA TRBJ2-3 TRBV4-2 TGTGCCAGCAGCCAAGTGGGGGGTTCTGACGATACGCAGTATTTT CASSQVGGSDDTQYF
NA TRBD1 TRBJ2-2 TRBV25-1 TGTGCCAGCAGTGACCCCGGGACAGGGAGAGGGGAGCTGTTTTTT CASSDPGTGRGELFF
NA NA TRBJ2-2 TRBV29-1 TGCAGCGTGAGGACGGGGAGAACCGGGGAGCTGTTTTTT CSVRTGRTGELFF
NA NA TRBJ1-3 TRBV20-1 TGCAGTGCTAGGACAGACGCCGGAAACACCATATATTTT CSARTDAGNTIYF
NA TRBD2 TRBJ2-3 TRBV24-1 TGTGCCACCAGTGATACTAGCGGGGCAGATACGCAGTATTTT CATSDTSGADTQYF
many TRBD1 TRBJ1-5 TRBV20-1 TGCAGTGCTAGACCCACAGGGGAGATGGGTCAGCCCCAGCATTTT CSARPTGEMGQPQHF
many TRBD1 TRBJ2-4 TRBV19 TGTGCCAGTAGTATATTTGTTTTGGGGCAGGGGGCGAACATTCAGTACTTC CASSIFVLGQGANIQYF
many NA TRBJ2-3 TRBV5-1 TGCGCCAGCAGCTCAGACAGTCTTTTTAGCACAGATACGCAGTATTTT CASSSDSLFSTDTQYF
once TRBD1 TRBJ1-6 TRBV19 TGTGCCAGTAGTCGGACAGGCGAAGGGTCACCCCCTCACTTT CASSRTGEGSPPHF
NA TRBD2 TRBJ2-1 TRBV9 TGTGCCAGCAGCGTAGAGAGCGGGGGAGTGAATGAGCAGTTCTTC CASSVESGGVNEQFF
NA TRBD1 TRBJ2-5 TRBV7-9 TGTGCCAGCAGACCTACAGGGGATATACAGACCCAGTACTTC CASRPTGDIQTQYF
many NA TRBJ1-6 TRBV6-4 TGTGCCAGCAGTGTTGTCCCTACCTACAATTCACCAGGGGCCTTACCCCTCCACTTT CASSVVPTYNSPGALPLHF
few TRBD1 TRBJ1-6 TRBV9 TGTGCCAGCAGCACCCGGGCGCAGGGGGGTGTCTCACCCCTCCACTTT CASSTRAQGGVSPLHF
many NA TRBJ1-1 TRBV20-1 TGCAGTGCTAGAGGGATATTGGGTAGGGCGGGAGACACTGAAGCTTTCTTT CSARGILGRAGDTEAFF
NA NA TRBJ1-4 TRBV28 TGTGCCAGCAGTCGACAGCCTTATAATGAAAAACTGTTTTTT CASSRQPYNEKLFF
many NA TRBJ2-5 TRBV7-7 TGTGCTAGCAAACAGGAATGGAATTCAGAGACCCAGTACTTC CASKQEWNSETQYF
NA TRBD1 TRBJ2-3 TRBV10-3 TGTGCTATCAGTGGGTCGACAGGGGGCCGCACAGATACGCAGTATTTT CAISGSTGGRTDTQYF
NA TRBD2 TRBJ2-5 TRBV10-3 TGTGCCATCAGTGAGGCGGGGGGGCAGGAGACCCAGTACTTC CAISEAGGQETQYF
many TRBD2 TRBJ2-7 TRBV6-2/TRBV6-3 TGTGCCAGCAGCCCGGGACTAGCTATCTCCGAGCAGTACTTC CASSPGLAISEQYF
many TRBD1 TRBJ1-1 TRBV5-8 TGTGCCAGCAGCCGGACAGGGGAAGCTTTCTTT CASSRTGEAFF
many NA TRBJ2-1 TRBV5-1 TGCGCCAGCAGCTTGGGACAGTCTTTTAATGAGCAGTTCTTC CASSLGQSFNEQFF
NA TRBD2 TRBJ2-5 TRBV9 TGTGCCAGCAGCGTAGAACTAGCGGGGGCGCACGGGGCCCAGTACTTC CASSVELAGAHGAQYF
NA NA TRBJ2-6 TRBV15 TGTGCCACCAGCAGAGAACGGGCCAACTCTGGGGCCAACGTCCTGACTTTC CATSRERANSGANVLTF
NA NA TRBJ2-3 TRBV6-4 TGTGCCAGCAGTGACTCCCGGACAGCCACAGATACGCAGTATTTT CASSDSRTATDTQYF
NA NA TRBJ1-1 TRBV11-2 TGTGCCAGCAGCCAAGGCAGGGATCGGACTGAAGCTTTCTTT CASSQGRDRTEAFF
few TRBD2 TRBJ2-3 TRBV20-1 TGCAGTGCCGTGAAAGCGGGGGGGGTGACAGATACGCAGTATTTT CSAVKAGGVTDTQYF
NA NA TRBJ1-1 TRBV20-1 TGCAGTGCAGACATCGGGGAGATGAACACTGAAGCTTTCTTT CSADIGEMNTEAFF
NA NA TRBJ1-6 TRBV2 TGTGCCAGCAGTGAGAAGACAGCGGGTAATTCACCCCTCCACTTT CASSEKTAGNSPLHF
NA NA TRBJ1-1 TRBV7-7 TGTGCCAGCAGCGCGGGGAGGGGCACTGAAGCTTTCTTT CASSAGRGTEAFF
many NA TRBJ2-1 TRBV20-1 TGCAGTGCTAGAGATCTCGAGAATGAGCAGTTCTTC CSARDLENEQFF
few TRBD2 TRBJ2-2 TRBV9 TGTGCCAGCAGTATTCCCCCGGGGGGGACCGGGGAGCTGTTTTTT CASSIPPGGTGELFF
NA TRBD2 TRBJ2-5 TRBV4-3 TGCGCCAGCAGCCAAGAAGCCCGGGGGGGGCGATTGGGTGAAGAGACCCAGTACTTC CASSQEARGGRLGEETQYF
NA TRBD2 TRBJ2-7 TRBV14 TGTGCCAGCAGCCGAATCAGCGGGGGGCTTCCCTACGAGCAGTACTTC CASSRISGGLPYEQYF
many NA TRBJ2-5 TRBV12-3/TRBV12-4 TGTGCCAGCAGTTTAGCGGGGTGGGAGACCCAGTACTTC CASSLAGWETQYF
NA TRBD1 TRBJ1-3 TRBV9 TGTGCCAGCTCACCGCTCGGACAGGGATCGGGAAACACCATATATTTT CASSPLGQGSGNTIYF
once NA TRBJ2-5 TRBV7-2 TGTGCCAGCAGCCCGAGTCTGGGAGGGGGCGGAGAGACCCAGTACTTC CASSPSLGGGGETQYF